The 16 T cell receptor beta chains given below trace back to one sample, sequenced in a study of blood T cell repertoires in COVID-19. Produced via immunoSEQ multiplex PCR; TCRdb's table is partial and in-frame only. The data contain about 50,000 clones, around 78% of them singletons. The sample taken for sequencing was peripheral blood. The receptor set was obtained from a human donor in a cohort sampled during active COVID-19.

The chain carries TRBV3-1 (or the pseudogene TRBV3-2) and TRBJ1-2; D unclear. The CDR3 spans 11 residues. V was clipped by 3 bases and J by 10 bases, with 9 bases between them. Germline lookup yields CDR1 LGHDT and CDR2 YNNKEL (reference sequence). The CDR3 nucleotides read TGTGCCAGCAGCCACCGGGATCACTACACCTTC. Translated: CASSHRDHYTF.

The CDR3 DNA follows: TGTGCCAGCAAGGAAGGAGCGAGCAATCAGCCCCAGCATTTT. Amino acid sequence: CASKEGASNQPQHF. The chain links TRBV6-5 to TRBJ1-5; D call uncertain. CDR1 and CDR2 (germline): MNHEY, SVGAGI. The CDR3 length is 14 residues. V lost 7 bases and J 1 base, leaving 11 bases between the germline ends.

The CDR3 sequence: CASSQRDTTYEQYF. CDR3 bases: TGTGCCAGTTCGCAAAGGGACACTACCTACGAGCAGTACTTC. The chain employs TRBV19 and TRBJ2-7, with a possible D match to TRBD1 (6 bases). Germline lookup yields CDR1 LNHDA and CDR2 SQIVND (reference sequence). V lost 8 bases and J 2 bases, leaving 16 bases between the germline ends. The CDR3 extends over 14 amino acids.

This chain joins TRBV11-2 and TRBJ1-5; 7 bases line up with TRBD1. Germline loops: CDR1 SGHAT, CDR2 FQNNGV. There are 14 residues in the CDR3. J lost 4 bases, V lost 5 bases, and 5 bases had no gene match. The CDR3 is CASSATTGNQPQHF. As DNA, the CDR3 is TGTGCCAGCAGCGCCACGACAGGGAATCAGCCCCAGCATTTT.

The chain uses TRBV4-3 and TRBJ1-1; no firm D call. CDR3 length equals 14 residues. V was cut by 4 bases and J by 6 bases, with 15 bases left in between. From germline, CDR1 is LGHNA and CDR2 YSLEER. CDR3 DNA: TGCGCCAGCAGCCGAAGAGGGTACGGAGCTGAAGCTTTCTTT. Amino acids: CASSRRGYGAEAFF.

The CDR3 coding sequence is TGTGCCAGCAGGCTGGGGGGATCTCTGGACGAGCAGTACTTC. It encodes CASRLGGSLDEQYF. The chain has TRBV5-4 and TRBJ2-7; a weak D match, TRBD2 (6 bases). V shed 5 bases and J shed 5 bases, with 17 bases lying between them. This CDR3 region has 14 residues. Germline loops: CDR1 SGHNT, CDR2 YYREEE (reference sequence).

The chain employs TRBV24-1 and TRBJ1-1; D possibly corresponds to TRBD1 (6 bases). This CDR3 spans 13 amino acids. Germline CDR1 is KGHDR and CDR2 is SFDVKD. V was clipped by 7 bases and J by 1 base, with 9 bases between them. The CDR3, as DNA: TGTGCCACCAGGGGGGCAGCGAACACTGAAGCTTTCTTT. Protein sequence: CATRGAANTEAFF.

CDR3 DNA sequence: TGCGCCAGCAGCCCTTTAGAGGTTACTGAAGCTTTCTTT. This encodes CASSPLEVTEAFF. The chain carries TRBV5-1 and TRBJ1-1, with no clear D. The CDR3 runs 13 residues. Germline V lookup: CDR1 SGHRS, CDR2 YFSETQ. Deletions cut 4 bases from V and 5 bases from J, with 12 bases between.

V is TRBV7-8 and J is TRBJ2-7, with 8 bases identical to TRBD1. The V gene end was trimmed by 6 bases and the J gene end by 1 base; junction bases not matched to a gene: 5. This CDR3 region has 14 residues. The germline gives CDR1 SGHVS, CDR2 FQNEAQ. This chain's CDR3 is CASSYRTGSYEQYF. The CDR3 region has the DNA TGTGCCAGCAGTTATAGGACAGGGTCCTACGAGCAGTACTTC.

The chain couples TRBV27 to TRBJ2-2; D gene unclear. Deletions cut 2 bases from V and 5 bases from J, with 18 bases between. There are 17 residues in the CDR3. Germline values: CDR1 MNHEY, CDR2 SMNVEV (reference sequence). DNA for the CDR3: TGTGCCAGCAGTTTAGGTGCTTATGGGCGATGGACCGGGGAGCTGTTTTTT. This codes for CASSLGAYGRWTGELFF.

The gene calls are TRBV28 and TRBJ2-3, with 13 bases fitting TRBD2. Germline CDR1 MDHEN, CDR2 SYDVKM. This CDR3 has 18 residues. Losses at the gene ends were 3 bases for V and 0 bases for J; bases not matched to a gene: 6. The CDR3 reads CASSFLGTSGVSTDTQYF. The CDR3 bases are TGTGCCAGCAGTTTTTTGGGGACTAGCGGGGTGAGCACAGATACGCAGTATTTT.

The chain carries TRBV2 and TRBJ2-6, with a possible D match to TRBD1 (5 bases). Germline CDR1 reads SNHLY; CDR2 reads FYNNEI. The V and J ends lost 3 bases and 3 bases respectively, with 9 bases between them. The CDR3 sequence is 15 residues long. This chain's CDR3 is CASSDQDIGANVLTF. CDR3 bases: TGTGCCAGCAGTGACCAGGACATTGGGGCCAACGTCCTGACTTTC.

This clone was recorded once. The CDR3 reads CASSNRQGVWASNQPQHF. CDR3 in DNA: TGTGCCAGCAGCAACCGACAGGGAGTCTGGGCGAGCAATCAGCCCCAGCATTTT. V gene TRBV7-9 combines with J gene TRBJ1-5; 7 bases line up with TRBD1. Germline CDR1 and CDR2: SEHNR and FQNEAQ (reference sequence). V lost 5 bases to trimming and J lost 1 base; unmatched junction nucleotides: 14. This CDR3 spans 18 amino acids.

The rearrangement joins TRBV7-9 to TRBJ2-3; TRBD2 agrees at 8 bases. Unmatched junction bases numbered 4, after V lost 2 bases and J lost 3 bases. This CDR3 contains 15 residues. Germline V gene sequence: CDR1 SEHNR, CDR2 FQNEAQ (reference sequence). The CDR3 DNA sequence: TGTGCCAGCAGCTTACTAGCGGGCCGTACAGATACGCAGTATTTT. Translating gives CASSLLAGRTDTQYF.

The chain combines TRBV2 with TRBJ1-1; D perhaps matches TRBD1 (6 bases). Germline V gene sequence: CDR1 SNHLY, CDR2 FYNNEI. This CDR3 is built from 14 residues. Trimming took off 7 bases at V and 2 bases at J, with 14 bases between the two ends. This CDR3 is CASTFGQKNTEAFF. CDR3 coding DNA: TGTGCCAGCACCTTCGGACAGAAAAACACTGAAGCTTTCTTT.

The chain uses TRBV5-1 and TRBJ2-2, with 7 nucleotides matching TRBD1. The CDR3 spans 14 residues. Trimming removed 4 bases from V and 3 bases from J; junction bases left unmatched: 3. The germline V gene has CDR1 SGHRS and CDR2 YFSETQ. The CDR3 reads CASSVGQYTGELFF. CDR3 coding DNA: TGCGCCAGCAGCGTGGGACAGTACACCGGGGAGCTGTTTTTT.